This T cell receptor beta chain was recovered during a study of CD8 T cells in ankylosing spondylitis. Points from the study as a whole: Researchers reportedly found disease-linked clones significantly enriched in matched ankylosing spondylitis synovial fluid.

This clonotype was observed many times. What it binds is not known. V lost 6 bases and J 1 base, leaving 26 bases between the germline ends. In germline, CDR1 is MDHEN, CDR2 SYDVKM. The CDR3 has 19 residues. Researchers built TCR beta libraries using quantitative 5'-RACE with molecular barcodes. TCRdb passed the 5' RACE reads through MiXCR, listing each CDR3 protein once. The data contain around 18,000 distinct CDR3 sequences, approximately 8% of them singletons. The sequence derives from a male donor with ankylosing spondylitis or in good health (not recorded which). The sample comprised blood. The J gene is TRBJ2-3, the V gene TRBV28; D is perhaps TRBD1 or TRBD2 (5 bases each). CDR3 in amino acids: CASSPLRWGRNRGTDTQYF. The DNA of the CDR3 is TGTGCCAGCAGCCCTTTAAGATGGGGGAGAAACCGGGGCACAGATACGCAGTATTTT.